The rows below give T cell receptor beta chains drawn from one sample of a study of blood T cell repertoires in COVID-19. The protocol was immunoSEQ multiplex PCR, while the TCRdb copy is restricted to in-frame clones and leaves out a portion. The table lists tens of thousands of clones, approximately 80% of them singletons. Material: peripheral blood. The receptors shown here come from an older woman with acute or convalescent COVID-19. CDR3s include the opening cysteine and the closing phenylalanine or tryptophan. Fields, in order: V gene, D gene, J gene, clone size, CDR3 protein, CDR3 DNA. D genes are given only for firm matches. A clone size is listed for some rows: how often the clone was seen (once, few, many), or a class if it is expanded.

TRBV3-1/TRBV3-2	NA	TRBJ2-7	NA	CASSQDRGYEQYF	TGTGCCAGCAGCCAAGATAGGGGGTACGAGCAGTACTTC
TRBV11-2	TRBD1	TRBJ1-5	once	CASSFNSQGVVNQPQHF	TGTGCCAGCAGCTTCAACTCACAGGGGGTGGTCAATCAGCCCCAGCATTTT
TRBV6-1	TRBD1	TRBJ1-5	once	CASSAGGLATNQPQHF	TGTGCCAGCAGTGCAGGGGGGCTAGCCACCAATCAGCCCCAGCATTTT
TRBV6-1	TRBD2	TRBJ2-1	few	CASSEQGGLAGEQFF	TGTGCCAGCAGTGAACAGGGGGGACTAGCTGGTGAGCAGTTCTTC
TRBV5-1	NA	TRBJ1-3	NA	CASSLASRGSGNTIYF	TGCGCCAGCAGCTTGGCCAGCAGGGGTTCAGGAAACACCATATATTTT
TRBV9	NA	TRBJ1-1	NA	CASSVSGRDTEAFF	TGTGCCAGCAGCGTATCAGGGAGGGACACTGAAGCTTTCTTT
TRBV27	TRBD2	TRBJ2-3	NA	CASSLRGTSGGDTQYF	TGTGCCAGCAGTTTAAGGGGTACTAGCGGGGGAGATACGCAGTATTTT
TRBV10-3	TRBD2	TRBJ2-3	NA	CAISELAGKVTDTQYF	TGTGCCATCAGTGAGTTAGCGGGCAAGGTCACAGATACGCAGTATTTT
TRBV19	TRBD1	TRBJ1-2	few	CASSAAGTVGVYGYTF	TGTGCCAGTAGTGCCGCCGGGACAGTGGGGGTGTATGGCTACACCTTC
TRBV27	NA	TRBJ2-3	NA	CASSLSTGVTDTQYF	TGTGCCAGCAGTTTATCCACGGGAGTAACAGATACGCAGTATTTT
TRBV2	NA	TRBJ1-2	few	CASGDDRRNGYTF	TGTGCCAGCGGTGATGACAGGCGAAATGGCTACACCTTC
TRBV7-9	NA	TRBJ1-2	once	CASSPVPTDYGYTF	TGTGCCAGCAGCCCAGTCCCGACAGACTATGGCTACACCTTC
TRBV6-5	TRBD1	TRBJ2-1	few	CASSYVRTGNNEQFF	TGTGCCAGCAGTTACGTTCGGACAGGCAACAATGAGCAGTTCTTC
TRBV14	NA	TRBJ2-1	NA	CASSKGARGLGEQFF	TGTGCCAGCAGTAAAGGGGCTAGGGGCTTAGGTGAGCAGTTCTTC
TRBV11-2	NA	TRBJ2-2	once	CASSLDPRELRAGELFF	TGTGCCAGCAGCTTAGATCCACGCGAGCTCAGGGCCGGGGAGCTGTTTTTT
TRBV7-3	TRBD2	TRBJ2-3	few	CASSLNRLAGSTDTQYF	TGTGCCAGCAGCTTAAATCGACTAGCGGGGAGCACAGATACGCAGTATTTT
TRBV4-2	TRBD1	TRBJ1-5	NA	CASSQIQGANQPQHF	TGTGCCAGCAGCCAAATCCAGGGGGCCAATCAGCCCCAGCATTTT
TRBV19	NA	TRBJ1-3	NA	CASSIEQGGGGNTIYF	TGTGCCAGTAGTATTGAACAGGGCGGCGGGGGAAACACCATATATTTT
TRBV4-2	TRBD2	TRBJ2-1	NA	CASSQRRTAQRDYSYNEQFF	TGTGCCAGCAGCCAACGAAGGACGGCTCAGCGGGACTACTCCTACAATGAGCAGTTCTTC
TRBV6-5	TRBD1	TRBJ1-5	NA	CASSQGANSNQPQHF	TGTGCCAGCAGTCAGGGGGCGAATAGCAATCAGCCCCAGCATTTT
TRBV5-1	NA	TRBJ2-1	NA	CASSLNAGAENEQFF	TGCGCCAGCAGCTTGAACGCGGGGGCGGAGAATGAGCAGTTCTTC
TRBV4-2	TRBD1	TRBJ2-7	NA	CASSQERQGDIYEQYF	TGTGCCAGCAGCCAAGAGCGGCAGGGGGATATCTACGAGCAGTACTTC
TRBV3-1/TRBV3-2	NA	TRBJ1-2	many	CASSQALRGGYTF	TGTGCCAGCAGCCAAGCCCTAAGGGGAGGCTACACCTTC
TRBV7-2	TRBD1	TRBJ1-6	NA	CASSYGGGQGGSPLHF	TGTGCCAGCAGCTATGGGGGGGGACAGGGCGGATCACCCCTCCACTTT
TRBV7-9	TRBD1	TRBJ1-4	NA	CASSYRGFATNEKLFF	TGTGCCAGCAGCTACAGGGGATTTGCAACTAATGAAAAACTGTTTTTT
TRBV25-1	TRBD1	TRBJ1-6	NA	CASKGAGNSPLHF	TGTGCCAGCAAGGGGGCAGGTAATTCACCCCTCCACTTT
TRBV15	NA	TRBJ1-5	NA	CATSRDWVGGGQPQHF	TGTGCCACCAGCAGAGATTGGGTAGGAGGAGGACAGCCCCAGCATTTT
TRBV6-6	TRBD1	TRBJ2-3	NA	CASSYVTGGFWDTQYF	TGTGCCAGCAGTTACGTGACAGGGGGATTCTGGGATACGCAGTATTTT
TRBV5-1	NA	TRBJ1-2	NA	CASSPARGEDGYTF	TGCGCCAGCAGCCCGGCTCGGGGAGAGGATGGCTACACCTTC
TRBV4-2	NA	TRBJ1-2	NA	CASSPRTDVAMGYTF	TGTGCCAGCAGCCCTCGGACAGACGTAGCTATGGGCTACACCTTC
TRBV13	TRBD2	TRBJ2-1	NA	CASSLGGSGNSYNEQFF	TGTGCCAGCAGCTTAGGGGGTAGCGGGAACTCCTACAATGAGCAGTTCTTC
TRBV5-1	TRBD1	TRBJ1-5	NA	CASSPTGGDNQPQHF	TGCGCCAGCAGCCCGACAGGGGGCGACAATCAGCCCCAGCATTTT
TRBV6-4	NA	TRBJ1-5	NA	CASSVEEGQPQHF	TGTGCCAGCAGTGTGGAGGAAGGTCAGCCCCAGCATTTT
TRBV5-1	NA	TRBJ1-1	NA	CASSRQAGTTEAFF	TGCGCCAGCAGCCGACAGGCGGGTACCACTGAAGCTTTCTTT
TRBV7-2	NA	TRBJ2-1	NA	CASSFRAGRSYNEQFF	TGTGCCAGCAGCTTTAGAGCGGGCCGCTCCTACAATGAGCAGTTCTTC
TRBV7-9	NA	TRBJ1-6	NA	CASSLSVGYNSPLHF	TGTGCCAGCAGCTTATCGGTTGGTTATAATTCACCCCTCCACTTT
TRBV28	TRBD1	TRBJ1-1	NA	CASSSRDRKNTEAFF	TGTGCCAGCAGTTCCCGGGACAGGAAAAACACTGAAGCTTTCTTT